What follows are 25 T cell receptor beta chains derived from one specimen sequenced in a study of blood T cell repertoires in COVID-19. Sequenced by immunoSEQ multiplex PCR; TCRdb stores in-frame clones only, minus some. The sample has 250,000 to 350,000 clones; approximately 92% are singletons. Sequences were obtained from peripheral blood. These receptors came from a woman younger than 45 with COVID-19, enrolled during active disease.

The chain joins TRBV11-1 to TRBJ1-1; no reliable D call. The CDR3 runs 13 residues. CDR1 SGHAT and CDR2 FQDESV come from the germline V gene (reference sequence). The V end was cut by 5 bases, the J end by 3 bases, with 10 bases between. The CDR3, as DNA: TGTGCCAGCAGCCCTCACCAGGACACTGAAGCTTTCTTT. Translated, it gives CASSPHQDTEAFF.

This rearrangement joins TRBV30 to TRBJ2-4, with D hard to call. Germline CDR1 and CDR2: GTSNPN and SVGIG (reference sequence). V dropped 2 bases and J dropped 8 bases, with 10 bases sitting between them. This CDR3 contains 12 residues. This CDR3 is CAWSPLEDIQYF. CDR3 DNA sequence: TGTGCCTGGAGTCCCTTAGAGGACATTCAGTACTTC.

The genes are TRBV12-3 or TRBV12-4 and TRBJ2-7; 8 bases map to TRBD1. Trimming took 10 bases from V and 3 from J; bases not matched to a gene: 5. This CDR3 has 12 residues. The CDR3 region is CATRQGLYEQYF. Here the CDR3 DNA reads TGTGCCACCAGACAGGGGCTCTACGAGCAGTACTTC.

The J gene is TRBJ2-7, the V gene TRBV2, with 8 positions matching TRBD2. The CDR3 is made up of 18 amino acids. Germline V CDR1 and CDR2: SNHLY, FYNNEI. The J segment lost 2 bases and the V segment lost 11 bases, leaving 23 bases of the junction unmatched. The chain's CDR3 is CAGLRGATAGDTPYEQYF. CDR3 DNA sequence: TGTGCCGGGCTACGGGGAGCGACAGCGGGAGACACCCCCTACGAGCAGTACTTC.

The chain links TRBV14 to TRBJ2-3; 7 nucleotides align to TRBD2. V lost 4 bases to trimming and J lost 3 bases; unmatched junction nucleotides: 10. The CDR3 extends over 16 amino acids. CDR1 and CDR2 from the germline V gene are SGHDN and FVKESK. The chain's CDR3 is CASSRLAGRTTDTQYF. CDR3 in DNA: TGTGCCAGCAGCCGACTAGCTGGAAGAACTACAGATACGCAGTATTTT. Combining the CDR3 with reference TRBV14 and TRBJ2-3 gives the whole variable domain EAGVTQFPSHSVIEKGQTVTLRCDPISGHDNLYWYRRVMGKEIKFLLHFVKESKQDESGMPNNRFLAERTGGTYSTLKVQPAELEDSGVYFCASSRLAGRTTDTQYFGPGTRLTVL.

V and J are TRBV4-3 and TRBJ2-3; TRBD2 aligns across 13 bases. This CDR3 spans 19 amino acids. The V and J ends lost 0 bases and 2 bases, in that order; junction bases with no gene match: 8. Germline assignment: CDR1 LGHNA and CDR2 YSLEER. CDR3 loop: CASSQDWGGLAGVTDTQYF. DNA for the CDR3: TGCGCCAGCAGCCAAGATTGGGGTGGACTAGCGGGGGTCACAGATACGCAGTATTTT.

V gene TRBV30 combines with J gene TRBJ2-7, with 8 bases lining up with TRBD1. This CDR3 contains 11 residues. Germline-derived CDR1 and CDR2 are GTSNPN and SVGIG (reference sequence). V trimming: 8 bases; J trimming: 5 bases; junction bases outside the gene matches: 5. This CDR3 reads CARGTGHEQYF. In DNA, the CDR3 is TGTGCCCGAGGGACAGGTCACGAGCAGTACTTC. Full variable domain (missing parts from reference TRBV30 and TRBJ2-7): SQTIHQWPATLVQPVGSPLSLECTVEGTSNPNLYWYRQAAGRGLQLLFYSVGIGQISSEVPQNLSASRPQDRQFILSSKKLLLSDSGFYLCARGTGHEQYFGPGTRLTVT.

This clone was seen once. V usage is TRBV18 and J usage is TRBJ2-5; 12 bases map to TRBD1. J gave up 4 bases and V 5 bases, and 8 bases lay outside the gene matches. The CDR3 runs 16 residues. Germline V lookup: CDR1 KGHSH, CDR2 LQKENI. Here the CDR3 DNA reads TGTGCCAGCTCATCAGGGGGACAGGGGGCTCGAGAGACCCAGTACTTC. Protein: CASSSGGQGARETQYF.

This chain connects TRBV2 to TRBJ1-6; a possible D gene is TRBD1 (6 bases). This CDR3 is 15 amino acids long. Germline V gene sequence: CDR1 SNHLY, CDR2 FYNNEI. V lost 8 bases, J lost 6 bases, and 17 bases lay in between. CDR3 in DNA: TGTGCCAGCCACCTTACGACAGGCGCTAATTCACCCCTCCACTTT. Amino acids: CASHLTTGANSPLHF.

J is TRBJ2-1 and V is TRBV3-1 (or the pseudogene TRBV3-2); 7 bases agree with TRBD2. CDR1 and CDR2 from the germline V gene are LGHDT and YNNKEL (reference sequence). V dropped 4 bases and J dropped 6; count of bases not matched to a gene: 6. This CDR3 spans 14 amino acids. The CDR3 DNA follows: TGTGCCAGCAGCCGAGGACTAGTCGGCAATGAGCAGTTCTTC. Its protein product is CASSRGLVGNEQFF.

The chain couples TRBV30 to TRBJ2-1; the D gene is possibly TRBD1 (5 bases). This CDR3 comprises 12 residues. Trimming cost V 0 bases and J 7 bases, with 7 bases left between them. From germline, CDR1 is GTSNPN and CDR2 SVGIG (reference sequence). The CDR3 loop reads CAWSVQANEQFF. The CDR3 nucleotides are TGTGCCTGGAGTGTACAGGCTAATGAGCAGTTCTTC.

This chain joins TRBV7-2 and TRBJ1-3; TRBD1 aligns across 8 bases. Germline V gene lookup returns CDR1 SGHTA and CDR2 FQGNSA. V was pared by 3 bases and J by 4 bases, with 8 bases of the junction left unmatched. The CDR3 totals 16 residues. The CDR3 DNA is TGTGCCAGCAGCTTCCTAGGGGGACAGGCAGGAAACACCATATATTTT. Amino acid sequence: CASSFLGGQAGNTIYF.

V gene TRBV6-4 combines with J gene TRBJ1-2, with 7 bases identical to TRBD1. Looked up from germline, CDR1 is MRHNA and CDR2 is SNTAGT. This CDR3 comprises 12 residues. V gave up 10 bases and J gave up 6 bases; unmatched junction bases: 8. The CDR3, as DNA: TGTGCCACTCGCGACAGGGTGAATGGCTACACCTTC. Its protein is CATRDRVNGYTF.

This chain uses TRBV29-1 with TRBJ2-7, with 12 bases lining up with TRBD1. The V gene's germline CDR1 is SQVTM and CDR2 ANQGSEA. With 5 bases clipped from V and 5 bases from J, the junction kept 4 bases outside the gene matches. There are 13 residues in the CDR3. The CDR3 spells CSVTGQGANEQYF. CDR3 in DNA: TGCAGCGTTACGGGACAGGGGGCGAACGAGCAGTACTTC.

The chain combines TRBV29-1 with TRBJ2-7; 7 bases are shared with TRBD2. From germline, CDR1 is SQVTM and CDR2 ANQGSEA. The CDR3 is made up of 11 amino acids. V shed 4 bases, J shed 3 bases, and the junction held 0 bases outside the gene matches. CDR3 nucleotides: TGCAGCGTTGGGGAGGGCTACGAGCAGTACTTC. Residues: CSVGEGYEQYF.

The chain uses TRBV2 and TRBJ2-7; D uncertain. Germline CDR1 is SNHLY and CDR2 is FYNNEI. The ends were cut back, 5 bases at V and 7 bases at J, with 18 bases in the middle. The CDR3 has 14 residues. Here the CDR3 reads CASSPRTGAWEQYF. The CDR3 DNA reads TGTGCCAGCAGTCCCCGAACGGGTGCGTGGGAGCAGTACTTC. The full variable domain, rest sourced from reference TRBV2 and TRBJ2-7, is EPEVTQTPSHQVTQMGQEVILRCVPISNHLYFYWYRQILGQKVEFLVSFYNNEISEKSEIFDDQFSVERPDGSNFTLKIRSTKLEDSAMYFCASSPRTGAWEQYFGPGTRLTVT.

The chain couples TRBV4-1 to TRBJ2-7; D unresolved. The CDR3 is made up of 13 amino acids. The V end was cut by 0 bases, the J end by 6 bases, with 9 bases between. Germline V gene data show CDR1 as MGHRA and CDR2 as YSYEKL. The CDR3 region is CASSQDLASEQYF. CDR3 in DNA: TGCGCCAGCAGCCAAGATCTGGCCTCCGAGCAGTACTTC.

The J gene is TRBJ1-2, the V gene TRBV12-3 or TRBV12-4; TRBD1 is a possible D gene (6 bases). The CDR3 contains 13 residues. The V gene lost 8 bases and the J gene lost 6 bases, with 16 bases spanning the gap. The CDR3 reads CASRRGGSHGYTF. The CDR3 nucleotides read TGTGCCAGCCGTCGGGGGGGCTCTCATGGCTACACCTTC.

This clone was seen only a few times. The V gene is TRBV30, the J gene TRBJ1-3; D unresolved. CDR1 is GTSNPN, CDR2 SVGIG, per germline (reference sequence). V lost 3 bases, J lost 0 bases, and 12 bases lay in between. The CDR3 has 15 amino acids. DNA of the CDR3: TGTGCCTGGAGCAGCGGAGATGTCTCTGGAAACACCATATATTTT. It codes for CAWSSGDVSGNTIYF.

This clone is a singleton in its sample. The V call is TRBV10-1, the J call TRBJ2-1; no definite D call. The CDR3 length is 14 residues. V shed 0 bases and J shed 8 bases, with 11 bases lying between them. Germline loops: CDR1 WNHNN, CDR2 SYGVQD (reference sequence). The CDR3 DNA is TGCGCCAGCAGTGAGTCGCGAATTCCCGATGAGCAGTTCTTC. It codes for CASSESRIPDEQFF.

The rearrangement links TRBV24-1 to TRBJ1-1; 7 nucleotides line up with TRBD1. J was trimmed by 0 bases and V by 5 bases; bases with no gene match: 5. Germline V gives CDR1 KGHDR, CDR2 SFDVKD. The CDR3 runs to 15 residues. CDR3 protein: CATSARDSLNTEAFF. The CDR3 DNA reads as TGTGCCACCAGTGCACGGGACAGCTTGAACACTGAAGCTTTCTTT.

The chain couples TRBV27 to TRBJ2-2; the match to TRBD2 covers 8 bases. Per germline, CDR1 MNHEY and CDR2 SMNVEV (reference sequence). J was trimmed by 4 bases and V by 6 bases; bases with no gene match: 10. The CDR3 extends over 16 amino acids. The CDR3 loop reads CASRDLAGWSTGELFF. The CDR3 DNA reads as TGTGCCAGCAGGGATCTAGCGGGCTGGTCCACCGGGGAGCTGTTTTTT.

The rearrangement joins TRBV4-1 to TRBJ1-1; 7 nucleotides align to TRBD1. From germline, CDR1 is MGHRA and CDR2 YSYEKL. V was pared by 2 bases and J by 1 base, with 7 bases of the junction left unmatched. The CDR3 has 16 amino acids. The CDR3 bases are TGCGCCAGCAGCCAACCTGTGGACAGGAGGAACACTGAAGCTTTCTTT. Protein sequence: CASSQPVDRRNTEAFF.

The V and J genes are TRBV19 and TRBJ1-2; D not resolved. The CDR3 runs to 14 residues. The germline V and J ends were trimmed by 8 bases and 0 bases, with 13 bases remaining between them. CDR1 LNHDA and CDR2 SQIVND come from the germline V gene (reference sequence). The CDR3 nucleotides are TGTGCCAGTTCATACCAGTTTGCTAACTATGGCTACACCTTC. The encoded protein is CASSYQFANYGYTF.

The rearrangement uses TRBV27 and TRBJ2-7; 8 bases line up with TRBD1. The J segment lost 0 bases and the V segment lost 6 bases, leaving 4 bases of the junction unmatched. This CDR3 region has 14 residues. Germline V lookup: CDR1 MNHEY, CDR2 SMNVEV (reference sequence). CDR3 DNA sequence: TGTGCCAGCAGCTCGGGACAGGCCTCCTACGAGCAGTACTTC. Protein product: CASSSGQASYEQYF.